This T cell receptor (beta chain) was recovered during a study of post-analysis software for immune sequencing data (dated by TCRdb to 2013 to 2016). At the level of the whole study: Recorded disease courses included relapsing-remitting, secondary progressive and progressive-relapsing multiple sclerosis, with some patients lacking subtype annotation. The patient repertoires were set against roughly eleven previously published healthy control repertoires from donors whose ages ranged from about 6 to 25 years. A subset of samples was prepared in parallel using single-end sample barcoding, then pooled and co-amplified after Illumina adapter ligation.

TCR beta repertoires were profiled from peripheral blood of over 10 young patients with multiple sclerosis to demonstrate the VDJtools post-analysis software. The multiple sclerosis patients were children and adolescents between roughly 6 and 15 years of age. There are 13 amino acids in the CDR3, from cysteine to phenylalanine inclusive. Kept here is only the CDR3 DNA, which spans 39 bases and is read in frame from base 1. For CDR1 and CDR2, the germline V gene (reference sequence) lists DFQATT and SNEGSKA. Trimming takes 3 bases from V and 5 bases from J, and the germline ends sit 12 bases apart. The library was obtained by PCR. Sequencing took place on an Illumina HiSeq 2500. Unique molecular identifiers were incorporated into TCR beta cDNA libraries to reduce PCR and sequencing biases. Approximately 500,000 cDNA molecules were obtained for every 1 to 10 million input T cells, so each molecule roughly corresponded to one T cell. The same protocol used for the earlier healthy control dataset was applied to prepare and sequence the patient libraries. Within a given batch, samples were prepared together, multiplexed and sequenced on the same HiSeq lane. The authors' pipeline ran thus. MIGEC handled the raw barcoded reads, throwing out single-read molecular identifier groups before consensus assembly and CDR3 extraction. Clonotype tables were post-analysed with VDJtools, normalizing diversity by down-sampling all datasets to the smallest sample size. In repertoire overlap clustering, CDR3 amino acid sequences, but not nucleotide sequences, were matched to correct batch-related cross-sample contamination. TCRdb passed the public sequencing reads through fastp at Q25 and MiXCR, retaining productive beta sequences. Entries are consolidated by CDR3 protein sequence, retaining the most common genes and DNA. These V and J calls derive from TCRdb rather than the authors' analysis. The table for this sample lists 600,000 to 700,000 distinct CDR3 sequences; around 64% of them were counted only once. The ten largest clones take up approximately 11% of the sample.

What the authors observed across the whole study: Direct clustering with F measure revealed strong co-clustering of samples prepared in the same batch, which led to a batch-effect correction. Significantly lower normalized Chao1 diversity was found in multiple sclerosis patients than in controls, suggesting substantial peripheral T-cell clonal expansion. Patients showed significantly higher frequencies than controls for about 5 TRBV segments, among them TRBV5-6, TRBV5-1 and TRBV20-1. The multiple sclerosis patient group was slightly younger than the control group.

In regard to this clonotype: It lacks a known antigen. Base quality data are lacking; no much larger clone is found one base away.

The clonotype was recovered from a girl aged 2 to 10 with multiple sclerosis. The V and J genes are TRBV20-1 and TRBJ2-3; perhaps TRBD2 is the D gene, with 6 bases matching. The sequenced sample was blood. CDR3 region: CSASVTSLDTQYF. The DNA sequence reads TGCAGTGCTAGTGTTACTAGCCTAGATACGCAGTATTTT.